The rows below give T cell receptor beta chains drawn from one sample of a study of Ad26.COV2.S vaccination and SARS-CoV-2 variants. Measured with immunoSEQ multiplex PCR; TCRdb has only the in-frame clones, and not every one. This sample carries around 380,000 clones, less than 90% of them seen once, and the ten largest clones take 3.5%. The sample consisted of peripheral blood, taken in a trial of Ad26.COV2.S vaccine versus placebo. The receptor set was obtained from a person between 18 and 60 years old who received the Ad26.COV2.S COVID-19 vaccine or a placebo. Both conserved end residues are part of each CDR3. The D gene is left open where the match is weak. Only part of the rows carry a size: once, few, many, or a class if the clone is expanded.

J gene	V gene	D gene	clone size	CDR3 DNA	CDR3 protein
TRBJ2-3	TRBV3-1/TRBV3-2	TRBD2	NA	TGTGCCAGCAGCCAAGATACCCTGAAACTCTCTCCCCGGGGGGGCCCCGCAGATACGCAGTATTTT	CASSQDTLKLSPRGGPADTQYF
TRBJ2-3	TRBV27	NA	NA	TGTGCCAGCAGTCCCCTTGCTGCTTATACGCAGTATTTT	CASSPLAAYTQYF
TRBJ1-2	TRBV29-1	NA	few	TGCAGCGTTGTAGGCGGATCGTTCTATGGCTACACCTTC	CSVVGGSFYGYTF
TRBJ1-5	TRBV19	TRBD1	NA	TGTGCCAGTATGGGACAGGGGGTTCAGCCCCAGCATTTT	CASMGQGVQPQHF
TRBJ1-1	TRBV2	NA	few	TGTGCCAGCAGTGAAGTAACGGTGAACACTGAAGCTTTCTTT	CASSEVTVNTEAFF
TRBJ2-3	TRBV5-5	NA	NA	TGTGCCAGATCAGGAGACACAGATACGCAGTATTTT	CARSGDTDTQYF
TRBJ2-5	TRBV6-5	NA	NA	TGTGCCAGCAGTTACTCCCAGGACCAGCCCGAGACCCAGTACTTC	CASSYSQDQPETQYF
TRBJ1-4	TRBV3-1/TRBV3-2	NA	NA	TGTGCCAGCAGCCAAGGGGGGGCAGGTAAAAAACTGTTTTTT	CASSQGGAGKKLFF
TRBJ2-1	TRBV19	TRBD2	few	TGTGCCAGTAGTAGTGAGCGGGGGGAGTCCTACAATGAGCAGTTCTTC	CASSSERGESYNEQFF
TRBJ2-2	TRBV5-5	NA	NA	TGTGCCAGCAGCTTTCGGTCTCAGGGGACAAGCACCGGGGAGCTGTTTTTT	CASSFRSQGTSTGELFF
TRBJ1-6	TRBV2	NA	NA	TGTGCCAGCAGTGATCCGACAGCCAAACCCCTCCACTTT	CASSDPTAKPLHF
TRBJ2-1	TRBV3-1/TRBV3-2	TRBD1	NA	TGTGCCAGCAGGTCCCGGGACAGGGGGGAAAATTACAATGAGCAGTTCTTC	CASRSRDRGENYNEQFF
TRBJ1-4	TRBV2	NA	NA	TGTGCCAGCAGTGTACCTTTAGTGGGGAGTACGGAGAGTCTGATGGAAAAACTGTTTTTT	CASSVPLVGSTESLMEKLFF
TRBJ1-2	TRBV11-2	NA	NA	TGTGCCAGCAGCTTTACCCGGGACGGAGATGGCTACACCTTC	CASSFTRDGDGYTF